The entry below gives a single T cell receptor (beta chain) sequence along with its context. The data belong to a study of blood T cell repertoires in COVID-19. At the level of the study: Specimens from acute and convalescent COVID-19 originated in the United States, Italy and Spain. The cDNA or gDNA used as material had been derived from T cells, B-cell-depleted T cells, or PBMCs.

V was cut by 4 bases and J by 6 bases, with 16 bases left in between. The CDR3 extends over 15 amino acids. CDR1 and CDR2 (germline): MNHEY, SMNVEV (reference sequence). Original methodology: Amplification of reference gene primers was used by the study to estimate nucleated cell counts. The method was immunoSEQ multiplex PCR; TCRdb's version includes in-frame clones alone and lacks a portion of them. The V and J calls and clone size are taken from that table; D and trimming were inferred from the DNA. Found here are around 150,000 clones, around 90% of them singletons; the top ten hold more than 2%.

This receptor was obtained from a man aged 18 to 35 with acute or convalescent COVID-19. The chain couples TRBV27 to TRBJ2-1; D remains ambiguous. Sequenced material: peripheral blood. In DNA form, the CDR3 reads TGTGCCAGCAGTTCCCGGAATTTTGCAGGCAATGAGCAGTTCTTC. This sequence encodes CASSSRNFAGNEQFF.